This T cell receptor beta chain was observed in a study of T cells in Graves' hyperthyroidism and ophthalmopathy. Using RNA transcripts as the source, TCR beta CDR3 regions were amplified. A first-round RT-PCR of the TCR CDR3 used the HTBI primer set. TCRdb redid the calling of the multiplex PCR reads with MiXCR, one entry per CDR3 protein. In the table there are under 40,000 distinct CDR3 sequences, approximately 52% of which are singletons. V lost 6 bases to trimming and J lost 1 base, with 12 bases between them. Germline V gene sequence: CDR1 DFQATT, CDR2 SNEGSKA (reference sequence). The CDR3 loop spans 13 amino acids. This clonotype was picked up many times.

Sequences were obtained from blood. The source is a middle-aged woman with Graves' ophthalmopathy. The chain is built from TRBV20-1 and TRBJ2-5, with D tentatively TRBD2 (6 bases). For the CDR3, the DNA is TGCAGTGCCCCTCGAGCGGGCCAAGAGACCCAGTACTTC. Translation gives CSAPRAGQETQYF.